Sequencing of this T cell receptor beta chain was carried out in a study of beta chain features in type 1 diabetes. CDR1 is MDHEN, CDR2 SYDVKM, per germline. Trimming cost V 3 bases and J 0 bases, with 9 bases left between them. The CDR3 has 14 amino acids. Points from the study as a whole: With patients and controls alike, PCR might favor shorter templates to an equal degree. For Type 1 diabetes patients, all four CD4+ subsets carried TCRB CDR3s that were moderately but significantly shorter. For type 1 diabetes patients, VDJ junctions showed fewer insertions and more deletions.

A note on this clone: Its antigen is undetermined.

Reverse transcription of all isolated RNA meant that expressed TCRB transcripts were sequenced. The method was immunoSEQ multiplex PCR; TCRdb's version includes in-frame clones alone and lacks a portion of them. The sample has 300,000 to 350,000 clones; under 8.5% are singletons. The sequence was collected from a woman between 18 and 30 years old in good health. The chain joins TRBV28 to TRBJ2-7; D gene ambiguous. The sequenced sample consisted of central memory CD4+ T cells from blood. In DNA form, the CDR3 reads TGTGCCAGCAGTTTCTCGGTCACCTCCTACGAGCAGTACTTC. Translated, it gives CASSFSVTSYEQYF. Filled out from reference TRBV28 and TRBJ2-7, the complete variable domain reads DVKVTQSSRYLVKRTGEKVFLECVQDMDHENMFWYRQDPGLGLRLIYFSYDVKMKEKGDIPEGYSVSREKKERFSLILESASTNQTSMYLCASSFSVTSYEQYFGPGTRLTVT.